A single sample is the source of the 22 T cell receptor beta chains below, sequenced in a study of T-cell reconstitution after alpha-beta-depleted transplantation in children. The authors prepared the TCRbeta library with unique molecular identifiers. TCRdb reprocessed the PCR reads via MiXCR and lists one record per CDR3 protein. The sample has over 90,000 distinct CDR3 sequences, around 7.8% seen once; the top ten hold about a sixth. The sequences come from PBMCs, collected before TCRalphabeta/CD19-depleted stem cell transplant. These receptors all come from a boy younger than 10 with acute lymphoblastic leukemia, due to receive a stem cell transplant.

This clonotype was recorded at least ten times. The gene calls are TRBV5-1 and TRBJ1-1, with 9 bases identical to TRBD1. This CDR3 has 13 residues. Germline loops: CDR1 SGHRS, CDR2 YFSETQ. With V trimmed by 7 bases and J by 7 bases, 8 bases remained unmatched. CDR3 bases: TGCGCCAGCGGGGGACAGGGCAATGGTGAAGCTTTCTTT. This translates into CASGGQGNGEAFF.

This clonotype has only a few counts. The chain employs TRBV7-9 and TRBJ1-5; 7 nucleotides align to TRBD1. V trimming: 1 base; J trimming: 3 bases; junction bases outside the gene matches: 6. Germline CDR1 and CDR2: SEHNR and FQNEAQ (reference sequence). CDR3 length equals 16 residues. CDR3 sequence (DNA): TGTGCCAGCAGCTTAGAGTTTGGGACAGACAATCAGCCCCAGCATTTT. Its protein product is CASSLEFGTDNQPQHF.

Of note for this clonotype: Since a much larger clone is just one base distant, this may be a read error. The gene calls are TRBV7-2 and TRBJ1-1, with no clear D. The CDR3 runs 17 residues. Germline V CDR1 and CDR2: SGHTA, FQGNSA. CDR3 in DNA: TGTGCCAGCAGCTTAGCCCTGAAGGGATGGAGTAACACTGAAGTTTTCTTT. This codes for CASSLALKGWSNTEVFF.

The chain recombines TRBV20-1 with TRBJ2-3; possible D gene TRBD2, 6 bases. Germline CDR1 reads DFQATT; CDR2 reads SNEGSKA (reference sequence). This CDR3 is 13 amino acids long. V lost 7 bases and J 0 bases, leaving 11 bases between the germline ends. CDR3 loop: CSGGTTSTDTQYF. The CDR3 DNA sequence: TGCAGTGGCGGGACGACTAGCACAGATACGCAGTATTTT.

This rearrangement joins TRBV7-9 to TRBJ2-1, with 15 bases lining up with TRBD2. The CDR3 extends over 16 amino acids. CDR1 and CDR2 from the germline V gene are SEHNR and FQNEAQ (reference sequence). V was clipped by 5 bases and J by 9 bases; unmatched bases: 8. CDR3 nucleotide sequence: TGTGCCAGCAGCCCCTCGGGACTAGCGGGGGGATCTGAGCAGTTCTTC. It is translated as CASSPSGLAGGSEQFF.

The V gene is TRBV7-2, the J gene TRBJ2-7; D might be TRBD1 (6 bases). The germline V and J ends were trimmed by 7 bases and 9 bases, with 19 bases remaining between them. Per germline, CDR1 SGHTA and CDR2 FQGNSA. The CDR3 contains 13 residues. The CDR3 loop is CASTFNRENGQYF. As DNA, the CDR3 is TGTGCCAGCACCTTTAACAGGGAAAATGGGCAGTACTTC.

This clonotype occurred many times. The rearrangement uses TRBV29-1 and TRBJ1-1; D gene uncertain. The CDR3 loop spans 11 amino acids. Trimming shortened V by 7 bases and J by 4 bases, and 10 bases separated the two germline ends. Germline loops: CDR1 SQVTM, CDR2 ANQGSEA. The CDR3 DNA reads TGCAGCGCCCAAAGGGCCACTGAAGCTTTCTTT. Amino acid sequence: CSAQRATEAFF.

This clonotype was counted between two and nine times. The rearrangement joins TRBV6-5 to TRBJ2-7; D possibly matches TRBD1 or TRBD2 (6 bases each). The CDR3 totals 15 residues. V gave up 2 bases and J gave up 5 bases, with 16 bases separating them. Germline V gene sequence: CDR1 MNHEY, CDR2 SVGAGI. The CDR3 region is CASSYGGTRRHEQYF. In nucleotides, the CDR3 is TGTGCCAGCAGTTACGGGGGGACAAGGCGCCACGAGCAGTACTTC.

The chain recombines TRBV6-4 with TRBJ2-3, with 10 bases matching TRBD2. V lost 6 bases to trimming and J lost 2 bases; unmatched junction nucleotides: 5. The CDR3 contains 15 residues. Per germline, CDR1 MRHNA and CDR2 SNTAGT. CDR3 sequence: CASSGAGGSTDTQYF. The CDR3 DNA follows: TGTGCCAGCAGCGGAGCGGGGGGGTCCACAGATACGCAGTATTTT.

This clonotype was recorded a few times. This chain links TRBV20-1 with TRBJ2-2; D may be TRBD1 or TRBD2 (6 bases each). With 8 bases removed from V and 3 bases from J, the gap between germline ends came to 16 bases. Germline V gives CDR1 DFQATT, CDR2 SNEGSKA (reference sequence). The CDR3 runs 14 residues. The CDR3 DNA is TGCAGTAGCGGCCCGGGGGCGGACACCGGGGAGCTGTTTTTT. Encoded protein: CSSGPGADTGELFF.

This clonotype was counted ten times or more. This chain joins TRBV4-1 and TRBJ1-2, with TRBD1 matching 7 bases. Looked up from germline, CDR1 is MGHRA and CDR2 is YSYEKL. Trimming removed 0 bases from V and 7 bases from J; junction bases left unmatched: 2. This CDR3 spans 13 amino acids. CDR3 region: CASSQERGLGYTF. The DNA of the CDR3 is TGCGCCAGCAGCCAAGAGAGGGGGCTTGGCTACACCTTC.

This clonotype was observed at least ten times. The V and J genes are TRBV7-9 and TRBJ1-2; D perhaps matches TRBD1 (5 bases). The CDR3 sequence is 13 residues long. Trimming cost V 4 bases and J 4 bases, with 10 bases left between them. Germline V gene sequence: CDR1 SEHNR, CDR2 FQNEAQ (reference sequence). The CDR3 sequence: CASSSQDFYGYTF. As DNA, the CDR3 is TGTGCCAGCAGCTCACAGGATTTCTATGGCTACACCTTC.

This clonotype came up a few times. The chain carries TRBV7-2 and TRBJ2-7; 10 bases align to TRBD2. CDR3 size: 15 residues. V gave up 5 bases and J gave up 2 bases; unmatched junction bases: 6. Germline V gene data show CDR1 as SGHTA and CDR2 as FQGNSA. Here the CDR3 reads CASSASGGQPYEQYF. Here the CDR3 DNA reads TGTGCCAGCAGCGCTAGCGGGGGCCAGCCCTACGAGCAGTACTTC.

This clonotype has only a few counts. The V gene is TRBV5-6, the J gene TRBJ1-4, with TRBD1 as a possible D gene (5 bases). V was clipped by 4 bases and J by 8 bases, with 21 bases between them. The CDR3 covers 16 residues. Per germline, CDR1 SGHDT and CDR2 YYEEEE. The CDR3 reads CASSPPSQGGVEKLFF. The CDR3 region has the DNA TGTGCCAGCAGCCCGCCCTCTCAGGGTGGGGTGGAAAAACTGTTTTTT.

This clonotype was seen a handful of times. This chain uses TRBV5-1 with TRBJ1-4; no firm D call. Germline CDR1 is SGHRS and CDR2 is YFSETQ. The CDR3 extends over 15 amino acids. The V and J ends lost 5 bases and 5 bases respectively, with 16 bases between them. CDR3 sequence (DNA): TGCGCCAGCAGAAGGGCGGCAGCCGTAAATGAAAAACTGTTTTTT. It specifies CASRRAAAVNEKLFF.

Here the CDR3 reads CASSPSAGSYSGANVLTF. CDR3 coding DNA: TGTGCCAGCTCACCATCGGCGGGGTCCTACTCTGGGGCCAACGTCCTGACTTTC. The chain links TRBV18 to TRBJ2-6, with a possible D match to TRBD2 (6 bases). The V gene's germline CDR1 is KGHSH and CDR2 LQKENI. The CDR3 contains 18 residues. Between the trimmed V and J ends, which lost 2 bases and 0 bases, there was a span of 14 bases.

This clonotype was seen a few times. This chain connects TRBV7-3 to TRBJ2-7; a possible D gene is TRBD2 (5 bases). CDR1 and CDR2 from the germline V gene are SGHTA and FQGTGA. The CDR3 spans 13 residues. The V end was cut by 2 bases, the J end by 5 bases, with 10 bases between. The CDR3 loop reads CASSLRPGDEQYF. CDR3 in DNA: TGTGCCAGCAGCTTACGCCCCGGGGACGAGCAGTACTTC.

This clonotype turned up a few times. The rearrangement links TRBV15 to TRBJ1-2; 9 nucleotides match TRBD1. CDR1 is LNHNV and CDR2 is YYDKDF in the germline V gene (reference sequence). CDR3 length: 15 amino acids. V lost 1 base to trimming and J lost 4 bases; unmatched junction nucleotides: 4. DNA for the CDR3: TGTGCCACCAGCAGAGTGGACAGGGGCCCCTATGGCTACACCTTC. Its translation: CATSRVDRGPYGYTF.

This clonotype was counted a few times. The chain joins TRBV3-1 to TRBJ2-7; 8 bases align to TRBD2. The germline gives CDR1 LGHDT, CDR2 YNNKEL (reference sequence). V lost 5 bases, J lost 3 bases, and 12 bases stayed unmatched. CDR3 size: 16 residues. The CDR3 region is CASSYTPLGLDYEQYF. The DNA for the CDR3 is TGTGCCAGCAGCTACACACCCCTGGGACTAGACTACGAGCAGTACTTC.

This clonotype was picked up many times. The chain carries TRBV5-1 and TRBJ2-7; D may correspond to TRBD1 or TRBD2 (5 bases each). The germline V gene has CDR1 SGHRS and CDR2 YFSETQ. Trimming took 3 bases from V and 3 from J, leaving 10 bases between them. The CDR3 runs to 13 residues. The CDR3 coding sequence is TGCGCCAGCAGCTGGGGGACGGACTACGAGCAGTACTTC. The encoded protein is CASSWGTDYEQYF.

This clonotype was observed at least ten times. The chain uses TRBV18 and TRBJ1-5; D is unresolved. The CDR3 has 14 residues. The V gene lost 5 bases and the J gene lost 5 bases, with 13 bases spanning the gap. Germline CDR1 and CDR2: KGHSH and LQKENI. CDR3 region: CASSASEAYQPQHF. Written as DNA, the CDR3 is TGTGCCAGCTCAGCGTCGGAGGCTTATCAGCCCCAGCATTTT.

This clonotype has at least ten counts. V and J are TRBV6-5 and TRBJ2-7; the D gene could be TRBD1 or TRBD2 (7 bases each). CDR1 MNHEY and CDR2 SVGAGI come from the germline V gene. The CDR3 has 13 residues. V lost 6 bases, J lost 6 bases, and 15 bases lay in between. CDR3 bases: TGTGCCAGCAGGCCGGGACAGCGGGGCGAGCAGTACTTC. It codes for CASRPGQRGEQYF.